This TCR beta chain was identified during a study of blood T cell repertoires in COVID-19. Study in general: COVID-19 samples, acute and convalescent, were from the United States, Italy and Spain. The cDNA or gDNA used as material had been derived from T cells, B-cell-depleted T cells, or PBMCs.

The length of the CDR3 is 13 residues. The germline V gene encodes CDR1 MDHEN and CDR2 SYDVKM. The V end was cut by 1 base, the J end by 9 bases, with 10 bases between. Authors' analysis steps: For nucleated cells, counts were estimated from reference gene primer amplification. Sequencing used immunoSEQ multiplex PCR; TCRdb keeps in-frame clones, though not all of them. The D gene and trimming were derived from the DNA, and the V and J assignments and clone size from that table. The table has about 260,000 clones, over 75% seen once. Material for sequencing was peripheral blood. This sequence was found in a human donor in a cohort sampled during active COVID-19. This chain connects TRBV28 to TRBJ2-1; D remains ambiguous. The CDR3 nucleotides are TGTGCCAGCAGTTTATTTCTCCCTCCTGAGCAGTTCTTC. As protein: CASSLFLPPEQFF.